Following are 22 T cell receptor beta chains from one sample sequenced in a study of blood T cell repertoires in COVID-19. Sequencing used immunoSEQ multiplex PCR; TCRdb keeps in-frame clones, though not all of them. The table shows tens of thousands of clones, with 70% to 80% occurring only once. Sequenced material: peripheral blood. All receptors derive from a man in his 70s with acute or convalescent COVID-19.

The CDR3 here is CASSLGQVPMAFF. The CDR3, as DNA: TGTGCCAGCAGTTTGGGACAGGTACCGATGGCTTTCTTT. The V and J genes are TRBV12-3 or TRBV12-4 and TRBJ1-1, with 8 bases identical to TRBD1. This CDR3 spans 13 amino acids. J gave up 11 bases and V 3 bases, and 8 bases lay outside the gene matches.

V is TRBV7-3 and J is TRBJ2-3, with TRBD2 matching 11 bases. CDR1 and CDR2 from the germline V gene are SGHTA and FQGTGA. Trimming took 5 bases from V and 4 from J; bases not matched to a gene: 11. The CDR3 consists of 17 residues. The CDR3 bases are TGTGCCAGCAGCCTTAACGCCGGTAGCGGGAGGGCAGATACGCAGTATTTT. Translation gives CASSLNAGSGRADTQYF.

This chain links TRBV10-2 with TRBJ1-5; D ambiguous. With 4 bases removed from V and 5 bases from J, the gap between germline ends came to 9 bases. CDR3 length: 13 residues. Germline CDR1 reads WSHSY; CDR2 reads SAAADI. The CDR3 here is CASSADWDQPQHF. CDR3 sequence (DNA): TGCGCCAGCAGTGCGGACTGGGATCAGCCCCAGCATTTT.

The chain links TRBV9 to TRBJ2-1; the match to TRBD2 covers 7 bases. The germline V gene encodes CDR1 SGDLS and CDR2 YYNGEE. This CDR3 is built from 15 residues. V was pared by 0 bases and J by 3 bases, with 3 bases of the junction left unmatched. Written as DNA, the CDR3 is TGTGCCAGCAGCGTAGAGCTAGCGGACTACAATGAGCAGTTCTTC. This translates into CASSVELADYNEQFF.

This clone was seen a few times. V is TRBV11-2 and J is TRBJ1-5; 7 positions agree with TRBD1. The germline CDR1 and CDR2 sequences are SGHAT and FQNNGV. The CDR3 loop spans 13 amino acids. Losses at the gene ends were 5 bases for V and 6 bases for J; bases not matched to a gene: 4. CDR3 nucleotides: TGTGCCAGCAGCCTGACAGGGAGTCAGCCCCAGCATTTT. Its protein product is CASSLTGSQPQHF.

The chain couples TRBV5-1 to TRBJ1-1; D possibly corresponds to TRBD1 (6 bases). Germline CDR1 is SGHRS and CDR2 is YFSETQ. Trimming shortened V by 0 bases and J by 1 base, and 10 bases separated the two germline ends. The CDR3 is 15 amino acids. CDR3 sequence: CASSLAGRGNTEAFF. As DNA, the CDR3 is TGCGCCAGCAGCTTGGCGGGCAGGGGGAACACTGAAGCTTTCTTT.

This chain uses TRBV20-1 with TRBJ2-5; 7 nucleotides agree with TRBD2. The CDR3 is 17 amino acids. V shed 3 bases, J shed 1 base, and the junction held 14 bases outside the gene matches. Germline loops: CDR1 DFQATT, CDR2 SNEGSKA (reference sequence). CDR3 nucleotides: TGCAGTGCTAGTCCGGTAGCGGGCACGACCGCCCAAGAGACCCAGTACTTC. Translating gives CSASPVAGTTAQETQYF.

This clone is labeled medium-sized. J is TRBJ2-2 and V is TRBV11-3; a possible D gene is TRBD2 (6 bases). The CDR3 sequence is 15 residues long. Germline CDR1 is SGHNT and CDR2 is YENEEA. With 0 bases removed from V and 1 base from J, the gap between germline ends came to 6 bases. The CDR3 DNA sequence: TGTGCCAGCAGCTTAGAGCGGGGGAACACCGGGGAGCTGTTTTTT. Amino acids: CASSLERGNTGELFF.

This clone appeared a few times. J is TRBJ2-1 and V is TRBV10-1; D perhaps matches TRBD2 (6 bases). This CDR3 comprises 15 residues. The V gene's germline CDR1 is WNHNN and CDR2 SYGVQD (reference sequence). Trimming removed 2 bases at V and 3 bases at J, with 11 bases between. CDR3 sequence: CASSERVGSYNEQFF. As DNA, the CDR3 is TGCGCCAGCAGTGAGAGGGTCGGGAGCTACAATGAGCAGTTCTTC.

This clone has a single count. The genes are TRBV29-1 and TRBJ2-1; 9 bases match TRBD1. Unmatched junction bases numbered 6, after V lost 5 bases and J lost 7 bases. The CDR3 is 13 residues long. Germline V gene lookup returns CDR1 SQVTM and CDR2 ANQGSEA. CDR3 protein: CSVRGTGWNEQFF. CDR3 coding DNA: TGCAGCGTTCGTGGGACAGGGTGGAATGAGCAGTTCTTC.

The gene calls are TRBV18 and TRBJ1-1; a possible D gene is TRBD1 (6 bases). Trimming took 6 bases from V and 0 from J, leaving 14 bases between them. This CDR3 spans 15 amino acids. CDR1 and CDR2 (germline): KGHSH, LQKENI. Here the CDR3 reads CASSPRGGLNTEAFF. CDR3 nucleotide sequence: TGTGCCAGCTCCCCTCGAGGGGGACTGAACACTGAAGCTTTCTTT.

V is TRBV9 and J is TRBJ2-1; maybe TRBD2 (7 bases). CDR3 size: 17 residues. Germline loops: CDR1 SGDLS, CDR2 YYNGEE. The V end lost 3 bases, the J end lost 7 bases, and 23 bases lay between the germline ends. Written as DNA, the CDR3 is TGTGCCAGCAGCGCCTTGATTAAGGCAGGGGAGGGAAATGAGCAGTTCTTC. Protein sequence: CASSALIKAGEGNEQFF.

The chain uses TRBV7-2 and TRBJ1-3; TRBD1 agrees at 7 bases. The CDR3 covers 16 residues. Trimming at V came to 6 bases and at J to 0 bases, leaving 8 bases not matched to a gene. Germline loops: CDR1 SGHTA, CDR2 FQGNSA. The chain's CDR3 is CASSVPGQISGNTIYF. The CDR3, as DNA: TGTGCCAGCAGTGTGCCGGGACAGATCTCTGGAAACACCATATATTTT.

The gene calls are TRBV28 and TRBJ1-2, with 7 bases lining up with TRBD1. This CDR3 contains 15 residues. Germline loops: CDR1 MDHEN, CDR2 SYDVKM. The J segment lost 4 bases and the V segment lost 5 bases, leaving 10 bases of the junction unmatched. The CDR3 region has the DNA TGTGCCAGCAGTGGGACAGAAGGCGGATCCTATGGCTACACCTTC. The encoded protein is CASSGTEGGSYGYTF.

This clone was observed a few times. The CDR3 DNA reads TGTGCCAGTAGTATACAGGACAAGCAGTTCTTC. Amino acids: CASSIQDKQFF. The chain couples TRBV19 to TRBJ2-1; tentative D call: TRBD1 (5 bases). The CDR3 is 11 residues long. Trimming removed 2 bases from V and 11 bases from J, with 7 bases in between. Germline CDR1 reads LNHDA; CDR2 reads SQIVND (reference sequence). Variable domain in full (rest from reference TRBV19 and TRBJ2-1): DGGITQSPKYLFRKEGQNVTLSCEQNLNHDAMYWYRQDPGQGLRLIYYSQIVNDFQKGDIAEGYSVSREKKESFPLTVTSAQKNPTAFYLCASSIQDKQFFGPGTRLTVL.

The chain joins TRBV5-1 to TRBJ1-4, with 7 nucleotides matching TRBD1. Germline V CDR1 and CDR2: SGHRS, YFSETQ. The junction had 5 bases not matched to a gene; V was cut back by 4 bases and J by 5 bases. The CDR3 length is 14 residues. Here the CDR3 reads CASSRDRPNEKLFF. CDR3 nucleotides: TGCGCCAGCAGCCGGGACAGACCCAATGAAAAACTGTTTTTT.

The CDR3 here is CASSSTIEVYEQYF. The CDR3, as DNA: TGTGCCAGCAGTTCGACCATCGAGGTTTACGAGCAGTACTTC. The genes are TRBV28 and TRBJ2-7, with unresolved D. The V end lost 4 bases, the J end lost 4 bases, and 14 bases lay between the germline ends. There are 14 residues in the CDR3. Germline CDR1 and CDR2: MDHEN and SYDVKM.

The J gene is TRBJ2-7, the V gene TRBV15; TRBD2 matches at 10 bases. The CDR3 is made up of 15 amino acids. V was clipped by 1 base and J by 7 bases; unmatched bases: 7. Germline CDR1 LNHNV, CDR2 YYDKDF (reference sequence). As DNA, the CDR3 is TGTGCCACCAGCAGAGGGCGGGAACTAGCGGGGGAGCAGTACTTC. This codes for CATSRGRELAGEQYF.

V gene TRBV9 combines with J gene TRBJ1-5, with TRBD1 matching 7 bases. The CDR3 is made up of 14 amino acids. Germline CDR1 and CDR2: SGDLS and YYNGEE. The V segment lost 0 bases and the J segment 7 bases; nucleotides outside the gene matches: 4. The CDR3, as DNA: TGTGCCAGCAGCGTAGGAGGGGGCGGGCAGCCCCAGCATTTT. Translated, it gives CASSVGGGGQPQHF.

In this sample, this clone turned up a few times. V usage is TRBV13 and J usage is TRBJ2-7; TRBD1 matches at 12 bases. J lost 3 bases, V lost 5 bases, and 8 bases had no gene match. From germline, CDR1 is PRHDT and CDR2 FYEKMQ (reference sequence). The CDR3 runs to 16 residues. CDR3 amino acids: CASSPPRDRGLYEQYF. CDR3 nucleotide sequence: TGTGCCAGCAGCCCCCCCCGGGACAGGGGGCTCTACGAGCAGTACTTC.

In its sample, this clone was seen once. The rearrangement uses TRBV4-1 and TRBJ1-5, with D unclear. Germline assignment: CDR1 MGHRA and CDR2 YSYEKL. Trimming shortened V by 4 bases and J by 6 bases, and 10 bases separated the two germline ends. The CDR3 has 13 residues. CDR3 protein: CASSPRVGQPQHF. Here the CDR3 DNA reads TGCGCCAGCAGCCCCCGCGTCGGTCAGCCCCAGCATTTT.

The chain is built from TRBV4-2 and TRBJ2-7, with 7 bases lining up with TRBD2. The germline gives CDR1 LGHNA, CDR2 YNFKEQ. The V and J ends lost 4 bases and 4 bases, in that order; junction bases with no gene match: 7. The CDR3 sequence is 14 residues long. The CDR3 DNA is TGTGCCAGCAGCCCGGGGGAGGGAAGTTACGAGCAGTACTTC. Its translation: CASSPGEGSYEQYF.